The 7 T cell receptor beta chains reported below all come from one sample, sequenced in a study of cytomegalovirus exposure and HLA in healthy donors. The PCR contained 60 Vbeta and 13 Jbeta primers. Generated by immunoSEQ multiplex PCR, the TCRdb table keeps only in-frame clones and is missing some. The sample contains fewer than 100,000 clones, approximately 7.1% of which appear only once. The sample comprised PBMCs. These receptors all stem from a man in his fifties or sixties in good health and CMV-seronegative.

The V and J genes are TRBV28 and TRBJ1-6; possibly TRBD1 for D (6 bases). The germline CDR1 and CDR2 sequences are MDHEN and SYDVKM. There are 14 residues in the CDR3. The germline V and J ends were trimmed by 2 bases and 8 bases, with 10 bases remaining between them. In DNA, the CDR3 is TGTGCCAGCAGTTTAACGGGGACACATTCACCCCTCCACTTT. As protein: CASSLTGTHSPLHF.

This clone has a handful of counts. The rearrangement uses TRBV5-1 and TRBJ2-7; 7 positions agree with TRBD1. After removal of 4 bases from V and 6 bases from J, the junction contained 7 bases not matched to a gene. The CDR3 loop spans 13 amino acids. Germline CDR1 reads SGHRS; CDR2 reads YFSETQ. CDR3 amino acids: CASSQGQTSEQYF. In DNA form, the CDR3 reads TGCGCCAGCAGCCAGGGACAGACCTCCGAGCAGTACTTC.

This clone came up a few times. The chain carries TRBV6-5 and TRBJ2-5; 9 bases fit TRBD1. CDR3 length: 13 amino acids. Germline CDR1 MNHEY, CDR2 SVGAGI. The ends lost 7 bases at V and 7 bases at J; junction bases unmatched: 7. CDR3 in amino acids: CASKRDRDWTQYF. In nucleotides, the CDR3 is TGTGCCAGCAAGAGGGACAGGGATTGGACCCAGTACTTC.

This chain joins TRBV5-4 and TRBJ1-2, with 12 bases that match TRBD1. Germline V gives CDR1 SGHNT, CDR2 YYREEE (reference sequence). Trimming cost V 4 bases and J 8 bases; bases outside gene matches: 9. The CDR3 contains 15 residues. In DNA form, the CDR3 reads TGTGCCAGCAGCCCGGGACAGGGGGCAATCGGAGGCTACACCTTC. Protein sequence: CASSPGQGAIGGYTF. Based on the CDR3 plus reference TRBV5-4 and TRBJ1-2, the full variable domain is ETGVTQSPTHLIKTRGQQVTLRCSSQSGHNTVSWYQQALGQGPQFIFQYYREEENGRGNFPPRFSGLQFPNYSSELNVNALELDDSALYLCASSPGQGAIGGYTFGSGTRLTVV.

A few counts support this clone. The chain has TRBV15 and TRBJ1-2; possible D gene TRBD1, 5 bases. CDR1 is LNHNV and CDR2 is YYDKDF in the germline V gene (reference sequence). Trimming cost V 7 bases and J 3 bases, with 12 bases left between them. There are 13 residues in the CDR3. The CDR3 sequence is CATTVTGDYGYTF. CDR3 nucleotide sequence: TGTGCCACCACCGTTACAGGTGACTATGGCTACACCTTC. The variable domain in full, completed from reference TRBV15 and TRBJ1-2, reads DAMVIQNPRYQVTQFGKPVTLSCSQTLNHNVMYWYQQKSSQAPKLLFHYYDKDFNNEADTPDNFQSRRPNTSFCFLDIRSPGLGDTAMYLCATTVTGDYGYTFGSGTRLTVV.

A few counts support this clone. The chain couples TRBV27 to TRBJ1-2, with D possibly matching TRBD1 (5 bases). The CDR3 length is 13 residues. Between the trimmed V and J ends, which lost 5 bases and 4 bases, there was a span of 11 bases. In germline, CDR1 is MNHEY, CDR2 SMNVEV (reference sequence). The CDR3 loop is CASSPRGIYGYTF. Written as DNA, the CDR3 is TGTGCCAGCAGTCCGCGGGGGATCTATGGCTACACCTTC.

The J gene is TRBJ2-5, the V gene TRBV4-2; 8 bases fit TRBD2. V dropped 0 bases and J dropped 7; count of bases not matched to a gene: 10. Germline V gene lookup returns CDR1 LGHNA and CDR2 YNFKEQ. The CDR3 covers 16 residues. The CDR3 DNA is TGTGCCAGCAGCCAAGAGGAAGGAGCGGGGGCAACGACCCAGTACTTC. Its translation is CASSQEEGAGATTQYF.